The next 21 T cell receptor beta chains were all read from a single sample in a study of blood T cell repertoires in COVID-19. Using immunoSEQ multiplex PCR, the repertoire was profiled, and TCRdb retains in-frame clones only, with some absent. This table has about 210,000 clones, roughly 89% appearing once. The specimen sequenced was peripheral blood. The receptors were sampled from a man in his fifties or sixties who had recovered from COVID-19.

The chain employs TRBV10-3 and TRBJ1-1; TRBD1 might be the D (6 bases). Germline CDR1 reads ENHRY; CDR2 reads SYGVKD. V was trimmed by 5 bases and J by 3 bases, leaving 13 bases between them. There are 14 residues in the CDR3. The DNA for the CDR3 is TGTGCCATCAGTAGCAGGGGCTTGGACACTGAAGCTTTCTTT. This translates into CAISSRGLDTEAFF.

This sequence joins TRBV5-4 and TRBJ1-1; 7 bases align to TRBD1. The CDR3 totals 14 residues. Germline values: CDR1 SGHNT, CDR2 YYREEE (reference sequence). V shed 4 bases and J 5 bases; nucleotides not matched to a gene: 8. The CDR3 nucleotides are TGTGCCAGCAGCATAGGGGGCGCGGGGACTGAAGCTTTCTTT. Protein: CASSIGGAGTEAFF. Full variable domain (rest looked up from reference TRBV5-4 and TRBJ1-1): ETGVTQSPTHLIKTRGQQVTLRCSSQSGHNTVSWYQQALGQGPQFIFQYYREEENGRGNFPPRFSGLQFPNYSSELNVNALELDDSALYLCASSIGGAGTEAFFGQGTRLTVV.

This rearrangement joins TRBV7-2 to TRBJ2-1; weak D call: TRBD2 (5 bases). This CDR3 has 13 residues. Germline V CDR1 and CDR2: SGHTA, FQGNSA. V was cut by 3 bases and J by 7 bases, with 10 bases left in between. This chain's CDR3 is CASSLTLVNEQFF. In DNA form, the CDR3 reads TGTGCCAGCAGCTTGACACTAGTTAATGAGCAGTTCTTC.

The gene calls are TRBV28 and TRBJ1-3, with D perhaps matching TRBD1 (6 bases). With 7 bases removed from V and 0 bases from J, the gap between germline ends came to 13 bases. The CDR3 spans 15 residues. CDR1 MDHEN and CDR2 SYDVKM come from the germline V gene. CDR3 DNA: TGTGCCAGCACCCTAGGGGGTTTCTCTGGAAACACCATATATTTT. Translation: CASTLGGFSGNTIYF. Using reference TRBV28 and TRBJ1-3 for the parts outside the CDR3, the full variable domain is DVKVTQSSRYLVKRTGEKVFLECVQDMDHENMFWYRQDPGLGLRLIYFSYDVKMKEKGDIPEGYSVSREKKERFSLILESASTNQTSMYLCASTLGGFSGNTIYFGEGSWLTVV.

CDR3 DNA sequence: TGTGCCTGGAACGCGGGAGGAGGGCATGATACGCAGTATTTT. Encoded protein: CAWNAGGGHDTQYF. J is TRBJ2-3 and V is TRBV30, with 8 bases matching TRBD2. The CDR3 runs to 14 residues. Looked up from germline, CDR1 is GTSNPN and CDR2 is SVGIG (reference sequence). Trimming cost V 4 bases and J 6 bases; bases outside gene matches: 9.

The V and J genes are TRBV19 and TRBJ2-5; 11 nucleotides line up with TRBD2. CDR1 and CDR2 (germline): LNHDA, SQIVND (reference sequence). The CDR3 sequence is 15 residues long. Germline trimming cut 5 bases from V and 3 bases from J; bases unmatched to any gene: 5. The DNA of the CDR3 is TGTGCCAGTAGTTCCCCGGGACTAGCGGAAGAGACCCAGTACTTC. Translation gives CASSSPGLAEETQYF.

This chain connects TRBV19 to TRBJ2-5; 11 bases are shared with TRBD2. CDR1 LNHDA and CDR2 SQIVND come from the germline V gene (reference sequence). The CDR3 is 18 residues long. The J segment lost 3 bases and the V segment lost 7 bases, leaving 16 bases of the junction unmatched. The chain's CDR3 is CASTPVGLAGGGKETQYF. The DNA of the CDR3 is TGTGCCAGTACCCCGGTCGGGCTAGCGGGAGGTGGAAAAGAGACCCAGTACTTC.

The genes are TRBV5-4 and TRBJ2-5; D is possibly TRBD1 (7 bases). The V gene lost 0 bases and the J gene lost 4 bases, with 10 bases spanning the gap. CDR3 length equals 14 residues. Germline CDR1 SGHNT, CDR2 YYREEE (reference sequence). CDR3 protein: CASSLGQGGETQYF. The CDR3 DNA reads as TGTGCCAGCAGCTTGGGGCAGGGGGGAGAGACCCAGTACTTC.

The rearrangement uses TRBV18 and TRBJ1-5; 8 bases fit TRBD1. The V and J ends lost 1 base and 4 bases, in that order; junction bases with no gene match: 9. CDR3 length: 17 amino acids. Germline V gene data show CDR1 as KGHSH and CDR2 as LQKENI. The CDR3 DNA reads as TGTGCCAGCTCACCACTATCCTTGACAGGGGCGAATCAGCCCCAGCATTTT. Translating it yields CASSPLSLTGANQPQHF.

The chain joins TRBV7-3 to TRBJ2-2; 8 positions match TRBD1. The CDR3 is 14 residues long. The V gene's germline CDR1 is SGHTA and CDR2 FQGTGA. The ends lost 5 bases at V and 3 bases at J; junction bases unmatched: 2. The CDR3 bases are TGTGCCAGCAGCCAGACAGGGGACACCGGGGAGCTGTTTTTT. Its protein product is CASSQTGDTGELFF.

The count of this clone is one. The J gene is TRBJ1-3, the V gene TRBV9; possibly TRBD1 for D (5 bases). Per germline, CDR1 SGDLS and CDR2 YYNGEE. The V and J ends lost 0 bases and 0 bases respectively, with 7 bases between them. This CDR3 has 15 amino acids. CDR3 residues: CASSVGGGSGNTIYF. The CDR3 DNA follows: TGTGCCAGCAGCGTAGGGGGGGGCTCTGGAAACACCATATATTTT.

The chain uses TRBV28 and TRBJ1-2, with D perhaps TRBD1 (5 bases). The CDR3 length is 15 residues. Between the trimmed V and J ends, which lost 6 bases and 0 bases, there was a span of 14 bases. Per germline, CDR1 MDHEN and CDR2 SYDVKM. CDR3 sequence reads: CASRLPGPANYGYTF. CDR3 in DNA: TGTGCCAGCAGGCTACCAGGGCCAGCTAACTATGGCTACACCTTC.

The chain combines TRBV2 with TRBJ2-3; 7 bases are shared with TRBD1. Trimming took 6 bases from V and 1 from J; bases not matched to a gene: 10. The CDR3 loop spans 16 amino acids. Germline CDR1 SNHLY, CDR2 FYNNEI. The CDR3 reads CASRATGSVGTDTQYF. The CDR3 DNA follows: TGTGCCAGCAGGGCGACAGGGTCGGTCGGCACAGATACGCAGTATTTT.

This clone has a handful of counts. DNA for the CDR3: TGTGCCAGTAGTAAACTTCCGGGTGACACTGAAGCTTTCTTT. This sequence encodes CASSKLPGDTEAFF. This sequence joins TRBV19 and TRBJ1-1; D uncertain. V was clipped by 4 bases and J by 3 bases, with 12 bases between them. Per the germline V gene, CDR1 is LNHDA and CDR2 is SQIVND (reference sequence). The CDR3 runs to 14 residues.

The J gene is TRBJ1-5, the V gene TRBV18; TRBD1 agrees at 7 bases. Germline CDR1 and CDR2: KGHSH and LQKENI. Losses at the gene ends were 3 bases for V and 1 base for J; bases not matched to a gene: 12. There are 18 residues in the CDR3. In DNA, the CDR3 is TGTGCCAGCTCACCCGTCGGGACAGTGTTTCCGAGCAATCAGCCCCAGCATTTT. Residues: CASSPVGTVFPSNQPQHF.

V usage is TRBV5-1 and J usage is TRBJ2-2; 11 bases are shared with TRBD2. Germline V CDR1 and CDR2: SGHRS, YFSETQ. This CDR3 has 15 amino acids. Trimming cost V 0 bases and J 6 bases; bases outside gene matches: 1. The CDR3 region has the DNA TGCGCCAGCAGCTTGGGACTAGCGGGACCCGGGGAGCTGTTTTTT. As protein: CASSLGLAGPGELFF.

V is TRBV24-1 and J is TRBJ2-1; 9 bases agree with TRBD2. There are 15 residues in the CDR3. Germline CDR1 and CDR2: KGHDR and SFDVKD. The ends lost 7 bases at V and 7 bases at J; junction bases unmatched: 10. The CDR3 is CATSLTSGRGNEQFF. In DNA, the CDR3 is TGTGCCACCAGCTTGACTAGCGGCAGAGGGAATGAGCAGTTCTTC.

The chain is built from TRBV24-1 and TRBJ1-5; D call uncertain. The CDR3 covers 13 residues. Trimming pared 3 bases from V and 8 bases from J, leaving 10 bases between. Germline values: CDR1 KGHDR, CDR2 SFDVKD. Written as DNA, the CDR3 is TGTGCCACCAGTGATGCAGGCGCCGAGCCCCAGCATTTT. It encodes CATSDAGAEPQHF.

V is TRBV5-4 and J is TRBJ1-2; TRBD1 agrees at 8 bases. The CDR3 has 13 amino acids. Trimming cost V 4 bases and J 8 bases; bases outside gene matches: 7. Germline V CDR1 and CDR2: SGHNT, YYREEE (reference sequence). The CDR3 DNA sequence: TGTGCCAGCAGCCGGGACAGGATGGACGGCTACACCTTC. Translation gives CASSRDRMDGYTF.

The gene calls are TRBV19 and TRBJ2-1; D possibly corresponds to TRBD2 (6 bases). The germline V gene encodes CDR1 LNHDA and CDR2 SQIVND (reference sequence). The CDR3 length is 14 residues. The V gene lost 6 bases and the J gene lost 12 bases, with 21 bases spanning the gap. Written as DNA, the CDR3 is TGTGCCAGTAGACTACAGGCGAATGCGGGGAGGCAGTTCTTC. The encoded protein is CASRLQANAGRQFF. The full variable domain, with the rest looked up from reference TRBV19 and TRBJ2-1, is DGGITQSPKYLFRKEGQNVTLSCEQNLNHDAMYWYRQDPGQGLRLIYYSQIVNDFQKGDIAEGYSVSREKKESFPLTVTSAQKNPTAFYLCASRLQANAGRQFFGPGTRLTVL.

J is TRBJ1-6 and V is TRBV12-2; the D call of TRBD1 is as the table states it, not checked on the DNA. TRBV12-2 is a pseudogene locus. The CDR3 is 18 amino acids. The CDR3 region is CASRLEPQGTPYNSPLHF. The CDR3 DNA follows: TGTGCAAGTCGCTTAGAACCCCAGGGAACACCCTATAATTCACCCCTCCACTTT.